These T cell receptor beta chains were read from a single sample in a study of T-cell reconstitution after alpha-beta-depleted transplantation in children. TCRdb independently ran MiXCR on the PCR reads; one entry per CDR3 protein. This sample has hundreds of thousands of distinct CDR3 sequences, with about a sixth found just once. The sample was PBMCs, mostly from graft donor cells, taken 360 days after TCRalphabeta/CD19-depleted stem cell transplant. All receptors come from a boy younger than two who had a stem cell transplant for Wiskott-Aldrich syndrome, so the T cells may come from the graft donor. Each CDR3 is given with its conserved first and last residue. D genes are given only for firm matches. The size of a clone is reported for some rows only, either as once, few or many, or as a class for expanded clones.

j_call	clone_size	d_call	v_call	cdr3_aa	cdr3_nt
TRBJ2-7	NA	TRBD2	TRBV20-1	CRGTNTYEQYF	TGTCGGGGGACTAACACCTACGAGCAGTACTTC
TRBJ2-1	few	NA	TRBV12-3/TRBV12-4	CASSFGAGQFF	TGTGCCAGCAGTTTCGGGGCTGGGCAGTTCTTC
TRBJ1-1	NA	NA	TRBV7-9	CASSSLLPEAFF	TGTGCCAGCAGCTCGCTCCTACCCGAAGCTTTCTTT
TRBJ1-1	few	TRBD1	TRBV7-9	CASSLMTGGNTEAFF	TGTGCCAGCAGCTTAATGACAGGGGGGAACACTGAAGCTTTCTTT
TRBJ2-1	NA	NA	TRBV20-1	CSARGRDSSYNEQFF	TGCAGTGCTAGGGGAAGGGATAGCTCCTACAATGAGCAGTTCTTC
TRBJ2-3	many	TRBD2	TRBV4-2	CASSQDLAGIDTQYF	TGTGCCAGCAGCCAAGATCTAGCGGGGATAGATACGCAGTATTTT
TRBJ1-5	NA	NA	TRBV7-9	CASNGRGDQPQHF	TGTGCCAGCAATGGGAGAGGGGATCAGCCCCAGCATTTT
TRBJ2-1	NA	TRBD2	TRBV12-3/TRBV12-4	CASIFSGRSLGEQFF	TGTGCCAGCATCTTTAGCGGGAGGTCCTTGGGTGAGCAGTTCTTC
TRBJ2-3	NA	TRBD1	TRBV11-2	CAGGQGVLGTDTQYF	TGTGCCGGCGGACAGGGGGTCTTGGGCACAGATACGCAGTATTTT
TRBJ2-3	NA	NA	TRBV28	CASSFEVGYTDTQYF	TGTGCCAGCAGTTTCGAGGTCGGCTACACAGATACGCAGTATTTT
TRBJ2-7	few	TRBD2	TRBV20-1	CSAKLGGSSYEQYF	TGCAGTGCTAAGTTGGGGGGGAGCTCCTACGAGCAGTACTTC
TRBJ2-7	few	NA	TRBV7-2	CASSLWPGSHYAQYF	TGTGCCAGCAGCTTATGGCCCGGCTCCCACTACGCGCAGTACTTC
TRBJ2-1	many	NA	TRBV5-1	CASSLSGGSYNEQFF	TGTGCCAGCTCACTCTCTGGAGGCTCCTACAATGAGCAGTTCTTC
TRBJ2-7	NA	NA	TRBV6-5	CASSYSSVSYEQYF	TGTGCCAGCAGTTACTCGTCAGTTTCCTACGAGCAGTACTTC
TRBJ2-1	few	TRBD1	TRBV5-1	CASSSRDRGYNEQFF	TGCGCCAGCAGCAGCCGGGACAGGGGGTACAATGAGCAGTTCTTC
TRBJ2-1	many	TRBD1	TRBV29-1	CSVEGSSGQAYNEQFF	TGCAGCGTTGAAGGGTCGTCCGGACAGGCATACAATGAGCAGTTCTTC
TRBJ2-3	NA	NA	TRBV6-5	CASSFTRRDDTQYF	TGTGCCAGCAGTTTTACTAGGAGGGATGATACGCAGTATTTT
TRBJ2-7	many	NA	TRBV7-9	CASSLPDYEQYF	TGTGCCAGCAGCTTACCGGATTACGAGCAGTACTTC
TRBJ2-7	NA	NA	TRBV4-2	CASSQEIGVYEQYF	TGTGCCAGCAGCCAAGAGATCGGGGTCTACGAGCAGTACTTC
TRBJ2-5	many	NA	TRBV5-1	CASSPDLQGWETQYF	TGCGCCAGCAGCCCAGACCTACAGGGTTGGGAGACCCAGTACTTC
TRBJ2-5	NA	NA	TRBV5-1	CASSLVPPSQETQYF	TGCGCCAGCAGCTTGGTACCACCCTCCCAAGAGACCCAGTACTTC
TRBJ2-1	NA	TRBD1	TRBV6-1	CASRVTDRRYEQFF	TGTGCCAGCCGGGTAACGGACAGGCGCTATGAGCAGTTCTTC
TRBJ2-7	NA	NA	TRBV27	CASSHGRDSYEQYF	TGTGCCAGCAGTCACGGCCGGGACTCCTACGAGCAGTACTTC
TRBJ2-1	NA	NA	TRBV2	CASSDLASSYNKQFF	TGTGCCAGCAGTGACCTAGCGAGCTCCTACAATAAGCAGTTCTTC
TRBJ2-7	NA	TRBD1	TRBV7-4	CASSHRGPGQYF	TGTGCCAGCAGCCACAGGGGCCCTGGGCAGTACTTC
TRBJ2-7	few	NA	TRBV6-5	CASSYVAVSYEQYF	TGTGCCAGCAGTTACGTGGCAGTTTCCTACGAGCAGTACTTC